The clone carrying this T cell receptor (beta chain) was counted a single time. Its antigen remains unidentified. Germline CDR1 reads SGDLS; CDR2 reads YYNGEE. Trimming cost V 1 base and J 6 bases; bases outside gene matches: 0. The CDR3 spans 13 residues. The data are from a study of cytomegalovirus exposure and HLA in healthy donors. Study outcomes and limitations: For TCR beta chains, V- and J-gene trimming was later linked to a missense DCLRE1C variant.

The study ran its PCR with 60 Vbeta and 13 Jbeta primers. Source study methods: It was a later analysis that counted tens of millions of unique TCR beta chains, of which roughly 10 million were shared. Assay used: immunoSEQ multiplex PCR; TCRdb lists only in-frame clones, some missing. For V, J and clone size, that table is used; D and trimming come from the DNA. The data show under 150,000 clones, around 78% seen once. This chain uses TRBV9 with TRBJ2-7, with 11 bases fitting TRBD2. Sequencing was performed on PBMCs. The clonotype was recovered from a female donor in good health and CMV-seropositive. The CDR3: CASSVLAGGEQYF. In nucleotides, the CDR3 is TGTGCCAGCAGCGTACTAGCGGGAGGCGAGCAGTACTTC.